A few counts support the clone carrying this TCR beta chain. Its target is unknown. Trimming left V 0 bases short and J 1 base short, with 10 bases between. CDR1 and CDR2 (germline): SGHNT, YYREEE (reference sequence). The CDR3 is 15 amino acids. These data are taken from a study of multiple sclerosis patients with progressive multifocal leukoencephalopathy. Whole-study findings and limits: The findings' link to JC virus versus immunocompromise remained uncertain. Clones expanded at PML were already present before and during natalizumab.

The time point here: before natalizumab initiation. Sequencing was at survey level. Measured with immunoSEQ multiplex PCR; TCRdb has only the in-frame clones, and not every one. The sample contains tens of thousands of clones, 80% to 95% of which appear only once. This TCR was recovered from a man aged 30 to 45 with multiple sclerosis. The chain uses TRBV5-4 and TRBJ1-1; D not resolved. Sequencing was performed on PBMCs. The CDR3 reads CASSLAGRANTEAFF. The CDR3 DNA reads as TGTGCCAGCAGCTTGGCCGGGAGGGCGAACACTGAAGCTTTCTTT. The variable domain in full, with the rest retrieved from reference TRBV5-4 and TRBJ1-1, is ETGVTQSPTHLIKTRGQQVTLRCSSQSGHNTVSWYQQALGQGPQFIFQYYREEENGRGNFPPRFSGLQFPNYSSELNVNALELDDSALYLCASSLAGRANTEAFFGQGTRLTVV.